The clone carrying this T cell receptor (beta chain) was seen ten or more times. Its matching antigen is unknown. The sample comes from a study of T cells in Graves' hyperthyroidism and ophthalmopathy. Study context: Peripheral blood sampling occurred at initial diagnosis, before any treatment.

Roughly 10 ml of fresh peripheral blood supplied the PBMCs. Germline-derived CDR1 and CDR2 are SNHLY and FYNNEI. The CDR3 is made up of 15 amino acids. V was cut by 6 bases and J by 3 bases, with 14 bases left in between. TCR beta CDR3 regions were amplified from RNA. Researchers ran a first-round RT-PCR on the TCR CDR3 using the HTBI primer set. TCRdb re-called the multiplex PCR reads through MiXCR, storing one row per CDR3 protein. Among a few hundred thousand distinct CDR3 sequences listed, less than 20% were seen once. Study results and caveats: A model using 13 V-J features told ophthalmopathy apart from stable hyperthyroidism.

The V call is TRBV2, the J call TRBJ2-2; D perhaps matches TRBD2 (6 bases). This TCR derives from a man aged 18 to 35 with Graves' ophthalmopathy. The sequencing input was blood. The DNA of the CDR3 is TGTGCCAGCAGGCCTGTCGGGGGTGACACCGGGGAGCTGTTTTTT. Translated, it gives CASRPVGGDTGELFF.